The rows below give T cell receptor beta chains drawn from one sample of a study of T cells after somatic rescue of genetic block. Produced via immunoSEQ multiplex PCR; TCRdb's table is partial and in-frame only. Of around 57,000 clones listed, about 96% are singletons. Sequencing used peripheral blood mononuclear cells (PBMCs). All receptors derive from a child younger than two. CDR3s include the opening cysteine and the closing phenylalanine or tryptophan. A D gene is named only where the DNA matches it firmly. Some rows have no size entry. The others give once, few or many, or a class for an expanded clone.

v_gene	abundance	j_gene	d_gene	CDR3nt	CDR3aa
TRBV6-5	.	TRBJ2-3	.	TGTGCCAGCAGTTACAGGGGCACAGATACGCAGTATTTT	CASSYRGTDTQYF
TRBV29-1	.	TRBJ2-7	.	TGCAGTCTCCCTACGACATTTTCCTACGAGCAGTACTTC	CSLPTTFSYEQYF
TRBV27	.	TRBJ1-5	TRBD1	TGTGCCAGCATCCTTAAGTTAACAGGGGGGTTCAATCAGCCCCAGCATTTT	CASILKLTGGFNQPQHF
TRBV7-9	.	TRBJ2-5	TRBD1	TGTGCCAGCAGCCTAGGGGGCTGGGGAGCCGGAATATTCCAAGAGACCCAGTACTTC	CASSLGGWGAGIFQETQYF
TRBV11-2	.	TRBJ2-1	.	TGTGCCAGCAGCTCCCGGGACTGGAGTAACAATGAGCAGTTCTTC	CASSSRDWSNNEQFF
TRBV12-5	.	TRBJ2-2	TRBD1	TGTGCTAGTGGCCCCCCACTAGACAGGGGGGGGGACACCGGGGAGCTGTTTTTT	CASGPPLDRGGDTGELFF
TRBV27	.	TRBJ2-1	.	TGTGCCAGCAGGCGGATTACAAGAGCCAATGAGCAGTTCTTC	CASRRITRANEQFF
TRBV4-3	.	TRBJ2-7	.	TGCGCCAGCAGCCAATTCTACGGGGGCAGCTCCTACGAGCAGTACTTC	CASSQFYGGSSYEQYF
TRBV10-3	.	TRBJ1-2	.	TGTGCCATCAGTGAAGGGGTGGGGGTCCACTTC	CAISEGVGVHF
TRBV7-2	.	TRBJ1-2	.	TGTGCCAGCAGCTTAGCTTGGCGGCACAACTATGGCTACACCTTC	CASSLAWRHNYGYTF
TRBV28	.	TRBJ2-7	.	TGTGCCAGTCGTCAGGGACCCTACGAGCAGTACTTC	CASRQGPYEQYF
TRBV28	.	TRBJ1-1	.	TGTGCCAGCAGTTTGAGACAAATGAACACTGAAGCTTTCTTT	CASSLRQMNTEAFF
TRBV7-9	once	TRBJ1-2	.	TGTGCCAGCAGCTTAGGGGAAAACTATGGCTACACCTTC	CASSLGENYGYTF
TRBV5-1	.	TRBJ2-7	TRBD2	TGCGCCAGCAGCTTGGGACTAGCGGGAGGGATACCCGAGCAGTACTTC	CASSLGLAGGIPEQYF
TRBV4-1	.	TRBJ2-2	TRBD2	TGCGCCAGCACGATGGTAGCGGGAAGCGCCGGGGAGCTGTTTTTT	CASTMVAGSAGELFF
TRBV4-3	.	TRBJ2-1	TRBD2	TGCGCCAGCAGCCAAGATATCGCGGGAGGGCGCGCAAATGAGCAGTTCTTC	CASSQDIAGGRANEQFF
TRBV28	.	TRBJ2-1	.	TGTGCCAGCAGTTCCCGGGTAGCTCCCTACAATGAGCAGTTCTTC	CASSSRVAPYNEQFF
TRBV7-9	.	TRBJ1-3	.	TGTGCCAGCAGCTTACGGACAAACTCTGGAAACACCATATATTTT	CASSLRTNSGNTIYF
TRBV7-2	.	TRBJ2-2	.	TGTGCCAGCAGCTTAGATACGGGACGAAACACCGGGGAGCTGTTTTTT	CASSLDTGRNTGELFF
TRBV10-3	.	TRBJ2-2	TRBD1	TGTGCCATCAGTACCGGGACAGGTGGCGGGGAGCTGTTTTTT	CAISTGTGGGELFF
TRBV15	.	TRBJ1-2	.	TGTGCCACCAGCAGAACCCTGGGGGAGGGATATGGCTACACCTTC	CATSRTLGEGYGYTF
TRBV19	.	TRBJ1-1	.	TGTGCCAGTAGTATCGCGGGGAGCACTGAAGCTTTCTTT	CASSIAGSTEAFF
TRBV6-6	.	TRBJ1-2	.	TGTGCCAGCAGTTACTTGGGCAGTAACTATGGCTACACCTTC	CASSYLGSNYGYTF
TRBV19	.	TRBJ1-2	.	TGTGCCAGTAGTATAGATCAGGGCTACTATGGCTACACCTTC	CASSIDQGYYGYTF
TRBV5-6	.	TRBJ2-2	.	TGTGCCAGCAGCCAGGATGTGGTGGTAACCGGGGAGCTGTTTTTT	CASSQDVVVTGELFF
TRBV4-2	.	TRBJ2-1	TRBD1	TGTGCCAGCAGCCCGGACAGGGACAATGAGCAGTTCTTC	CASSPDRDNEQFF
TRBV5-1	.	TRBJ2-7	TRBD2	TGCGCCAGCAGCCCGCGGACTAGCGCCTACGAGCAGTACTTC	CASSPRTSAYEQYF
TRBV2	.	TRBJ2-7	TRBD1	TGTGCCAGCAGACCTTCGGGGACAGGGGGCTACGAGCAGTACTTC	CASRPSGTGGYEQYF
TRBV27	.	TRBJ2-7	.	TGTGCCAGCAGTTTAAACTGGCTTTCGTACGAGCAGTACTTC	CASSLNWLSYEQYF
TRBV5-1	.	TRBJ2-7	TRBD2	TGCGCCAGCAGCTCTAGACTAGCGGGAGCACGAGAGCAGTACTTC	CASSSRLAGAREQYF
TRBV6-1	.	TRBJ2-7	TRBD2	TGTGCCAGCAGTGAAGCGCTTCGGGGGGGCGAGCAGTACTTC	CASSEALRGGEQYF
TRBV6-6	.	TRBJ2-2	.	TGTGCCAGCAGTCCCCCCGGGCAGGGCGGGGAGCTGTTTTTT	CASSPPGQGGELFF
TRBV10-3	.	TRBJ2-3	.	TGTGCCATCAGTGGCCCCACAGATACGCAGTATTTT	CAISGPTDTQYF
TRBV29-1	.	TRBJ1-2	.	TGCAGCGTTGTCGCCGGTCGAGGCTATGGCTACACCTTC	CSVVAGRGYGYTF
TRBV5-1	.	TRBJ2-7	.	TGCGCCAGCAGCTTGGTGGCAGGCCCCTACGAGCAGTACTTC	CASSLVAGPYEQYF
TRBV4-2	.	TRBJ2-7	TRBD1	TGTGCCAGCAGGCGACAGGGGTTCTCCTACGAGCAGTACTTC	CASRRQGFSYEQYF
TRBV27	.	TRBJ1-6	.	TGTGCCAGCAGTGGCACAGGCTATAATTCACCCCTCCACTTT	CASSGTGYNSPLHF
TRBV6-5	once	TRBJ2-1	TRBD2	TGTGCCAGCAGTCCCGGGACTAGCGGGAGGGCCGAGTTCTTC	CASSPGTSGRAEFF
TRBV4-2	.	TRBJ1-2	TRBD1	TGTGCCAGCAGCCAACCCGACGGACAGGGGGGCTATGGCTACACCTTC	CASSQPDGQGGYGYTF
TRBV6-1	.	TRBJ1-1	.	TGTGCCAGCAGAGTGACAGGGAACACTGAAGCTTTCTTT	CASRVTGNTEAFF
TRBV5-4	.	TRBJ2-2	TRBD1	TGTGCCAGCAGCTTGGCGCCGGGACAGGTGAACACCGGGGAGCTGTTTTTT	CASSLAPGQVNTGELFF
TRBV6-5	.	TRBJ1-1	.	TGTGCCAGCAGTTACTCGAGCGGTAGGGTGAACACTGAAGCTTTCTTT	CASSYSSGRVNTEAFF
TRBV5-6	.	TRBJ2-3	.	TGTGCCAGCAGCCGACAGAGCACAGATACGCAGTATTTT	CASSRQSTDTQYF
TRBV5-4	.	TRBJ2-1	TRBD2	TGTGCCAGCAGCCCTCTAGCGGGTCTGCAGGGTGAGCAGTTCTTC	CASSPLAGLQGEQFF
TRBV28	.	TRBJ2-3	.	TGTGCCAGCAGTCCATACCGGGGACTTTCTAGCACAGATACGCAGTATTTT	CASSPYRGLSSTDTQYF
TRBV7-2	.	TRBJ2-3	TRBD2	TGTGCCAGCAGCTTAGTCCCTAGCGGGAGGACAGATACGCAGTATTTT	CASSLVPSGRTDTQYF
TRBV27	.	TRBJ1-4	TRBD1	TGTGCCAGCAGTTCCAGGGGGACTAATGAAAAACTGTTTTTT	CASSSRGTNEKLFF
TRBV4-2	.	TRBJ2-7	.	TGTGCCAGCAGCCAAGAGGAGGGCCACGAGCAGTACTTC	CASSQEEGHEQYF
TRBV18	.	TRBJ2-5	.	TGTGCCAGCTCACCCCAGCGGAGAGAGACCCAGTACTTC	CASSPQRRETQYF
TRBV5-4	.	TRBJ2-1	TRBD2	TGTGCCAGCAGCTTGGCGGTTATGAGGCTAGCGGCCCCCACGAGATTGATGCAGTTCTTC	CASSLAVMRLAAPTRLMQFF
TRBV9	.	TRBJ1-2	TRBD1	TGTGCCAGCAGCTTCTCCGGGACAGGGAACGGTGGCTACACCTTC	CASSFSGTGNGGYTF
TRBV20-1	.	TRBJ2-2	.	TGCAGTGCTAGAGGGGCCGGGGAGCTGTTTTTT	CSARGAGELFF
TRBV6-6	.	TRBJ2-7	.	TGTGCCAGCAGTGCCCGGACTCGTGGAGAGCAGTACTTC	CASSARTRGEQYF